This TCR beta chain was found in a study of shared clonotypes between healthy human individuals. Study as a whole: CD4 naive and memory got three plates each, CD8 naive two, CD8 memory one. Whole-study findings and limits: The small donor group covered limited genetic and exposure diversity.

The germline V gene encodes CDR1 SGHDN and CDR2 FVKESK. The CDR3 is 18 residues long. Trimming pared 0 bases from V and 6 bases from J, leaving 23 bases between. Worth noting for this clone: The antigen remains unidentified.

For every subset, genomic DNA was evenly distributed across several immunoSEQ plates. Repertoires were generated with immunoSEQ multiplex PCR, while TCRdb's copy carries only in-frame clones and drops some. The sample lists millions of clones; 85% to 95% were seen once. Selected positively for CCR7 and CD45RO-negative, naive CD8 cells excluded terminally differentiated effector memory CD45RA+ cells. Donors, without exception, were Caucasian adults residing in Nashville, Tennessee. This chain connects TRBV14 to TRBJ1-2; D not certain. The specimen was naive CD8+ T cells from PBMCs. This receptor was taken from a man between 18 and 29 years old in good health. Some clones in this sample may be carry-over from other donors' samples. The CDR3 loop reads CASSQDQGRILRADGYTF. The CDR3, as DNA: TGTGCCAGCAGCCAAGATCAAGGCAGGATTCTACGAGCTGATGGCTACACCTTC.